This T cell receptor beta chain stems from a study of T-cell memory formation after mild COVID-19. Findings and limits, study-wide: Within pre-infection memory, some responding clones were found, suggesting cross-reactive memory joined.

One entry per CDR3 protein, called by TCRdb with MiXCR from the 5' RACE reads. The repertoire has a few hundred thousand distinct CDR3 sequences, about 17% of them found once; the top ten carry around a fifth. The CDR3 sequence is 14 residues long. Germline CDR1 is MGHRA and CDR2 is YSYEKL. V shed 2 bases and J shed 3 bases, with 11 bases lying between them. For this clonotype: Its specificity is not known.

Sequencing was carried out using PBMCs or a T cell subset sorted from them (not recorded which). The rearrangement links TRBV4-1 to TRBJ2-7; possibly TRBD2 for D (5 bases). The sequence was obtained from a man younger than 35 who had mild COVID-19 (a few samples of this study predate the infection). Cell type and time point are not known. This CDR3 reads CASSQSTGIYEQYV. DNA of the CDR3: TGCGCCAGCAGCCAATCGACGGGGATCTACGAGCAGTACGTC.